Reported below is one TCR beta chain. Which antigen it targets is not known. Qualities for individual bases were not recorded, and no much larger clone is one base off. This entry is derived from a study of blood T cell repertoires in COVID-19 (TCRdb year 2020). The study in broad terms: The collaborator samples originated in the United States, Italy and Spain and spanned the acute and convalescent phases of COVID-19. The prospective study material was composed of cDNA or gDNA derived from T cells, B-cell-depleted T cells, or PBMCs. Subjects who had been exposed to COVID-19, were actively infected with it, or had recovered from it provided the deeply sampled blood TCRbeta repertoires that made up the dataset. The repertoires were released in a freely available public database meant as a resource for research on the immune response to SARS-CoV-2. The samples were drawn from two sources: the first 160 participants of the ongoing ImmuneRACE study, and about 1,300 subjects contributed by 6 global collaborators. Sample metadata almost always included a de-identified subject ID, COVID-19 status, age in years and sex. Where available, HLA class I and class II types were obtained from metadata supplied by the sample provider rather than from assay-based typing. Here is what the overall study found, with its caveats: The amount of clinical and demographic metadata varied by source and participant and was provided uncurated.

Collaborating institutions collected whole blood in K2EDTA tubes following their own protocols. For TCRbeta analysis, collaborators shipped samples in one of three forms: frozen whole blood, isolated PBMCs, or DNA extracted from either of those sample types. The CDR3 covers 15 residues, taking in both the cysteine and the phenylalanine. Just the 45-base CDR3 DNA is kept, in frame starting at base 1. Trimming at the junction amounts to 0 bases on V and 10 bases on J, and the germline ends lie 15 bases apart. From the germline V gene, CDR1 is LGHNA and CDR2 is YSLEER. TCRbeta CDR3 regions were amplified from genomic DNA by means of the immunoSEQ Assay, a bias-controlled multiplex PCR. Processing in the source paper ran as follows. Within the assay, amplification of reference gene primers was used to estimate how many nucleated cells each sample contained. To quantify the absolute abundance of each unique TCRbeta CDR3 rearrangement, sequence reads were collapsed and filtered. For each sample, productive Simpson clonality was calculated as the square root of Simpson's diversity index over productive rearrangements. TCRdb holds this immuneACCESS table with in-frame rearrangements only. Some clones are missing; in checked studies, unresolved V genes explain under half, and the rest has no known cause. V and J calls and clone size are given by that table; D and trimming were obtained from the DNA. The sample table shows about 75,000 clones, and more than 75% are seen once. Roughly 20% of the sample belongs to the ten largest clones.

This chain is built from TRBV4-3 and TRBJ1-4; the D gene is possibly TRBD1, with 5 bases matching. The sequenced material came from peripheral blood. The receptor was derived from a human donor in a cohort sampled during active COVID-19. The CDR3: CASSQDKSGRGKLFF. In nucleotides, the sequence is TGCGCCAGCAGCCAAGATAAGAGTGGGAGGGGAAAACTGTTTTTT.